The 6 T cell receptor beta chains reported below all come from one sample, sequenced in a study of regulatory T cells in long-lasting Graves disease. Arm-PCR of CDR3 regions with iRepertoire HTBI primers generated TCR beta libraries. In TCRdb, the multiplex PCR reads were re-called with MiXCR into one record per CDR3 protein. The data show about 620,000 distinct CDR3 sequences, about 15% seen once. Time point reported: newly diagnosed GD, antithyroid drugs for less than 3 months. Preparation of the TCR library used RNA extracted from PBMCs. These data were also filed under a second study, of T cells in Graves' hyperthyroidism and ophthalmopathy.

The sequenced sample was peripheral blood mononuclear cells (PBMCs), obtained at new diagnosis, from a patient treated with antithyroid drugs. The receptors were sampled from a young woman with Graves disease.

This clonotype was observed at least ten times. V gene TRBV2 combines with J gene TRBJ2-7; D is perhaps TRBD1 or TRBD2 (5 bases each). V lost 7 bases and J 4 bases, leaving 8 bases between the germline ends. Germline CDR1 reads SNHLY; CDR2 reads FYNNEI. The CDR3 spans 11 residues. This CDR3 is CASMGDYEQYF. CDR3 coding DNA: TGTGCCAGCATGGGGGATTACGAGCAGTACTTC. Filled out from reference TRBV2 and TRBJ2-7, the complete variable domain reads EPEVTQTPSHQVTQMGQEVILRCVPISNHLYFYWYRQILGQKVEFLVSFYNNEISEKSEIFDDQFSVERPDGSNFTLKIRSTKLEDSAMYFCASMGDYEQYFGPGTRLTVT.

This clonotype was counted a few times. This sequence joins TRBV2 and TRBJ2-2; possible D gene TRBD2, 5 bases. Germline V gives CDR1 SNHLY, CDR2 FYNNEI. The CDR3 is made up of 15 amino acids. Trimming pared 1 base from V and 6 bases from J, leaving 12 bases between. In nucleotides, the CDR3 is TGTGCCAGCAGTGAAGAAGGGCGGGCTTCCGGGGAGCTGTTTTTT. Translation gives CASSEEGRASGELFF.

This clonotype was observed a single time. The genes are TRBV27 and TRBJ2-7; either TRBD1 or TRBD2 may supply D (6 bases each). The CDR3 has 14 amino acids. Trimming removed 5 bases at V and 6 bases at J, with 17 bases between. CDR1 MNHEY and CDR2 SMNVEV come from the germline V gene (reference sequence). The CDR3 DNA reads as TGTGCCAGCAGTATCGAGGGGGGTCTGAGCGAGCAGTACTTC. It translates to CASSIEGGLSEQYF.

The CDR3 nucleotides are TGCGCCAGCAGCCTAATGGACAGTCAATCTTCCCGATACGAGCAGTACTTC. It yields the protein CASSLMDSQSSRYEQYF. The chain combines TRBV5-1 with TRBJ2-7; D might be TRBD1 (6 bases). V lost 4 bases and J 4 bases, leaving 24 bases between the germline ends. Germline assignment: CDR1 SGHRS and CDR2 YFSETQ. The CDR3 spans 17 residues.

This clonotype was observed a few times. This chain uses TRBV19 with TRBJ2-1; 10 nucleotides match TRBD1. The CDR3 runs 15 residues. CDR1 LNHDA and CDR2 SQIVND come from the germline V gene (reference sequence). V dropped 5 bases and J dropped 5; count of bases not matched to a gene: 6. The CDR3 nucleotides are TGTGCCAGTAGTCGACCGGGACAGGGGAACAATGAGCAGTTCTTC. It translates to CASSRPGQGNNEQFF.

The table lists this clonotype with many counts. The rearrangement links TRBV7-2 to TRBJ2-1; D might be TRBD1 or TRBD2, each matching 5 bases. Germline CDR1 SGHTA, CDR2 FQGNSA. Between the trimmed V and J ends, which lost 6 bases and 3 bases, there was a span of 15 bases. The CDR3 runs 15 residues. The CDR3 sequence: CASSLSAGSYNEQFF. The CDR3 nucleotides read TGTGCCAGCAGTTTATCGGCAGGGAGCTACAATGAGCAGTTCTTC.